This T cell receptor (beta chain) stems from a study of blood T cell repertoires in COVID-19 (dated by TCRdb to 2018 to 2020). About the investigation overall: Collaborator samples came from the United States, Italy and Spain and covered acute and convalescent phases of COVID-19. Deeply sampled blood TCRbeta repertoires from subjects exposed to, actively infected with, or recovered from COVID-19 were included in the dataset. The repertoires were released in a freely available public database meant as a resource for research on the immune response to SARS-CoV-2. HLA class I and class II types, where available, came from metadata supplied by the sample provider rather than from assay-based typing. The prospective study material was composed of cDNA or gDNA derived from T cells, B-cell-depleted T cells, or PBMCs. Samples came from the ongoing ImmuneRACE study (first 160 participants) plus 1,254 subjects from 6 global collaborators. Sample metadata almost always included a de-identified subject ID, COVID-19 status, age in years and sex.

The immunoSEQ Assay, a bias-controlled multiplex PCR, was used to amplify TCRbeta CDR3 regions from genomic DNA. Processing in the source paper ran as follows. Within the assay, amplification of reference gene primers was used to estimate how many nucleated cells each sample contained. To quantify the absolute abundance of each unique TCRbeta CDR3 rearrangement, sequence reads were collapsed and filtered. For each sample, productive Simpson clonality was calculated as the square root of Simpson's diversity index over productive rearrangements. In TCRdb, the immuneACCESS table is reduced to in-frame sequences with V and J assigned. These tables do not hold every clone; where another copy was compared, an unresolved V gene accounts for under half, and the others remain unexplained. V, J and clone size are those of that table, while D and trimming were read from the DNA. This sample comprises approximately 100,000 clones, 70% to 90% of them detected only once. The leading ten clones occupy about 4.2% of the sample.

Points the paper makes about the study in general: The quantity of clinical and demographic metadata differed by source and by participant and was supplied without curation.

One collaborating source in Seattle enrolled patients while the patients were actively infected and followed the patients over time throughout the course of disease. Whole blood was collected in K2EDTA tubes by collaborating institutions according to the institutions' own protocols. For TCRbeta analysis, collaborators shipped samples as frozen whole blood, isolated PBMCs, or DNA extracted from either of those sample types. About this clone itself: Its antigen is still unknown. The sample holds no much larger clone one base away, and base qualities are not on file.

The CDR3, cysteine through phenylalanine, is 16 amino acids long. Only the CDR3 portion is preserved as DNA: 48 bases, with reading frame beginning at the first base. Based on the germline V gene, the CDR1 and CDR2 sequences are SGHNT and YENEEA. Trimming leaves V shorter by 5 bases and J shorter by 2 bases, with the junction holding 8 bases beyond the gene matches. The source of this sequence is a human donor with COVID-19, enrolled during active disease. The donor label of this sample is uncertain. The chain uses TRBV11-3 and TRBJ2-5, and 10 bases in between align with TRBD1. Source material: peripheral blood. The CDR3 corresponds to CASSREGTGAQETQYF. At the DNA level, the sequence is TGTGCCAGCAGCAGAGAAGGGACAGGGGCTCAAGAGACCCAGTACTTC.